The next 12 T cell receptor beta chains were all read from a single sample in a study of T cell repertoires in cytomegalovirus infection. Their specific antigens are unknown. MiXCR, run by TCRdb on the reads, gives a single entry per CDR3 protein. Here the sample spans some 920,000 distinct CDR3 sequences, more than 25% being singletons. Material: cultured CD8+ T cells from PBMCs, obtained from culture after CMV antigen stimulation. The source of these receptors is a human donor in good health (CMV status not recorded). Some clones in this sample may be carry-over from other donors' samples.

This clonotype has a handful of counts. This chain connects TRBV7-9 to TRBJ2-7; tentative D call: TRBD1 (6 bases). From germline, CDR1 is SEHNR and CDR2 FQNEAQ (reference sequence). The CDR3 length is 17 residues. The V gene lost 5 bases and the J gene lost 0 bases, with 20 bases spanning the gap. CDR3 bases: TGTGCCAGCAGCCCGGCGAGCAGGGGCGGTCACTCCTACGAGCAGTACGTC. This translates into CASSPASRGGHSYEQYV.

About this clonotype itself: This clone may be a read error of a much larger clone one base away. V and J are TRBV7-2 and TRBJ2-2; D may be TRBD1 or TRBD2 (5 bases each). Germline CDR1 reads SGHTA; CDR2 reads FQGNSA. The CDR3 contains 16 residues. CDR3 region: CACSMPQVGVNGELFF. DNA for the CDR3: TGTGCCTGCAGCATGCCCCAGGTGGGGGTAAACGGGGAGCTGTTTTTT.

The chain has TRBV6-1 and TRBJ2-1; 8 bases are shared with TRBD2. There are 17 residues in the CDR3. Losses at the gene ends were 1 base for V and 4 bases for J; bases not matched to a gene: 9. In germline, CDR1 is MNHNS, CDR2 SASEGT. In nucleotides, the CDR3 is TGTGCCAGCAGTGAAGGTTGGCGGGGGGCCGTTTACAATGAGCAGTTCTTC. Protein sequence: CASSEGWRGAVYNEQFF.

The chain is built from TRBV27 and TRBJ2-5; 9 positions agree with TRBD2. CDR1 is MNHEY, CDR2 SMNVEV, per germline (reference sequence). The CDR3 covers 11 residues. V gave up 6 bases and J gave up 9 bases; unmatched junction bases: 2. The CDR3 sequence is CASRGGRAQYF. CDR3 bases: TGTGCCAGCAGAGGCGGGAGGGCCCAGTACTTC.

The chain is built from TRBV5-1 and TRBJ2-4; 7 positions agree with TRBD2. The junction had 11 bases not matched to a gene; V was cut back by 4 bases and J by 13 bases. There are 13 residues in the CDR3. Germline values: CDR1 SGHRS, CDR2 YFSETQ. The CDR3 spells CASSLDWGGVQYF. The CDR3 nucleotides are TGCGCCAGCAGCCTCGACTGGGGAGGGGTACAGTACTTC.

Remarks on this clonotype: The junction departs from germline at one end; a sequencing error may be responsible. The CDR3 spells CASSQRIYEQCF. CDR3 DNA sequence: TGTGCCAGCAGCCAGAGGATCTACGAGCAGTGCTTC. V gene TRBV14 combines with J gene TRBJ2-7; D remains ambiguous. In germline, CDR1 is SGHDN, CDR2 FVKESK. This CDR3 spans 12 amino acids.

The chain recombines TRBV29-1 with TRBJ1-2, with TRBD1 as a possible D gene (5 bases). CDR3 length: 14 residues. V shed 6 bases and J shed 0 bases, with 14 bases lying between them. Germline loops: CDR1 SQVTM, CDR2 ANQGSEA. DNA for the CDR3: TGCAGCGTAAACACAGGAAGCCCTAACTATGGCTACACCTTC. Amino acids: CSVNTGSPNYGYTF.

This clonotype was picked up a small number of times. The chain combines TRBV10-3 with TRBJ2-7, with TRBD1 as a possible D gene (6 bases). From germline, CDR1 is ENHRY and CDR2 SYGVKD. V lost 3 bases, J lost 4 bases, and 10 bases lay in between. This CDR3 contains 13 residues. CDR3 residues: CAISEERGYEQYF. CDR3 in DNA: TGTGCCATCAGTGAAGAGAGGGGGTACGAGCAGTACTTC.

This chain uses TRBV6-2 or TRBV6-3 with TRBJ2-1; D might be TRBD1 or TRBD2, each matching 6 bases. The CDR3 runs 18 residues. Germline assignment: CDR1 MNHEY and CDR2 SVGEGT. V gave up 1 base and J gave up 1 base, with 17 bases separating them. CDR3 in amino acids: CASSYYSLGGESYNEQFF. The CDR3 DNA follows: TGTGCCAGCAGTTACTATTCCTTGGGGGGCGAGTCCTACAATGAGCAGTTCTTC.

This clonotype has ten or more counts. V gene TRBV7-9 combines with J gene TRBJ2-7; 9 bases match TRBD1. The CDR3 is made up of 13 amino acids. Germline loops: CDR1 SEHNR, CDR2 FQNEAQ (reference sequence). The V gene end was trimmed by 8 bases and the J gene end by 7 bases; junction bases not matched to a gene: 9. CDR3 sequence reads: CASPGTGPGEQYF. In DNA form, the CDR3 reads TGTGCCAGCCCGGGGACAGGGCCCGGGGAGCAGTACTTC.

This clonotype was observed a few times. The chain is built from TRBV28 and TRBJ2-2; 7 nucleotides match TRBD2. The CDR3 totals 16 residues. V was clipped by 2 bases and J by 0 bases; unmatched bases: 3. Looked up from germline, CDR1 is MDHEN and CDR2 is SYDVKM. DNA of the CDR3: TGTGCCAGCAGTTTAACGGGACTAACGAACACCGGGGAGCTGTTTTTT. It is translated as CASSLTGLTNTGELFF.

This clonotype appeared a single time. The chain couples TRBV6-2 or TRBV6-3 to TRBJ2-7, with 12 bases lining up with TRBD2. There are 15 residues in the CDR3. CDR1 and CDR2 from the germline V gene are MNHEY and SVGEGT. Unmatched junction bases numbered 3, after V lost 4 bases and J lost 2 bases. The CDR3 DNA reads TGTGCCAGCAGTTCCCTAGCGGGGGGGACCTACGAGCAGTACGTC. Protein: CASSSLAGGTYEQYV.